A selection of T cell receptor beta chains follows, all from one sample in a study of cytotoxic CD8 clonotypes in ibrutinib-treated CLL. Sequencing was performed with immunoSEQ multiplex PCR; in TCRdb, only in-frame clones are kept and a portion is missing. Of roughly 150,000 clones in the sample, roughly 90% are singletons; the top ten hold around 3.1%. The sample here was PBMCs, taken at disease progression, from a patient treated with ibrutinib. Every receptor here comes from a human donor with chronic lymphocytic leukemia. CDR3s include the opening cysteine and the closing phenylalanine or tryptophan. Each record gives: J gene, D gene, V gene, clone size, CDR3 DNA, CDR3 protein. The D gene is left open where the match is weak. Only some rows state a clone size, as once, few, many or a class for expanded clones.

J: TRBJ2-1; D: TRBD2; V: TRBV27; size: -; DNA: TGTGCCAGCAGTTTCACAAGCGGGGACTCCTACAATGAGCAGTTCTTC; CDR3: CASSFTSGDSYNEQFF
J: TRBJ2-4; D: TRBD1; V: TRBV25-1; size: -; DNA: TGTGCCAGCAGTGAAAGGGGGACAGGGGGCGAAAACATTCAGTACTTC; CDR3: CASSERGTGGENIQYF
J: TRBJ1-2; D: -; V: TRBV14; size: -; DNA: TGTGCCAGCAGCCTCAACGGGGATTACACCTTC; CDR3: CASSLNGDYTF
J: TRBJ2-1; D: -; V: TRBV5-1; size: once; DNA: TGCGCCAGCAGCCAGGGACCTGGGTCCCTTCGGGAGCATGAGCAGTTCTTC; CDR3: CASSQGPGSLREHEQFF
J: TRBJ2-3; D: -; V: TRBV10-2; size: -; DNA: TGCGCCAGCAGTGAGACCCCAGGGAGACGCACAGATACGCAGTATTTT; CDR3: CASSETPGRRTDTQYF
J: TRBJ1-2; D: -; V: TRBV4-3; size: -; DNA: TGCGCCAGCAGCCAAGTCGAGTTAGACGCCGCAACTAACTATGGCTACACCTTC; CDR3: CASSQVELDAATNYGYTF
J: TRBJ2-3; D: -; V: TRBV27; size: few; DNA: TGTGCCAGCAGTTTATCGGGGACTGGGGCTAGCACAGATACGCAGTATTTT; CDR3: CASSLSGTGASTDTQYF
J: TRBJ2-6; D: -; V: TRBV18; size: -; DNA: TGTGCCAGCTCACCGGTCGCAGGAAGCTCTGGGGCCAACGTCCTGACTTTC; CDR3: CASSPVAGSSGANVLTF
J: TRBJ2-7; D: TRBD2; V: TRBV2; size: -; DNA: TGTGCCAGCAGTTGGGGCTCCCGGGAGGGTCCGTCCGACGAGCAGTACTTC; CDR3: CASSWGSREGPSDEQYF
J: TRBJ1-5; D: TRBD1; V: TRBV27; size: few; DNA: TGTGCCAGCACGGGACAGGGGGTACAGCCCCAGCATTTT; CDR3: CASTGQGVQPQHF
J: TRBJ1-1; D: -; V: TRBV5-1; size: -; DNA: TGCGCCAGCAGCTTGCGAGGCAGGGCGAACACTGAAGCTTTCTTT; CDR3: CASSLRGRANTEAFF
J: TRBJ1-2; D: -; V: TRBV7-9; size: -; DNA: TGTGCCAGCAGCCTAGACAGCGGTCAAGACTATGGCTACACCTTC; CDR3: CASSLDSGQDYGYTF
J: TRBJ1-1; D: -; V: TRBV4-1; size: -; DNA: TGCGCCAGCAGCCAAGGGGAAAGATCCACTGAAGCTTTCTTT; CDR3: CASSQGERSTEAFF
J: TRBJ2-7; D: -; V: TRBV4-1; size: -; DNA: TGCGCCAGCAGCCAAGGTCCCACGGACTACGAGCAGTACTTC; CDR3: CASSQGPTDYEQYF
J: TRBJ2-2; D: TRBD1; V: TRBV28; size: -; DNA: TGTGCCATCGACGACAGGGTATCCGGGGAGCTGTTTTTT; CDR3: CAIDDRVSGELFF
J: TRBJ1-1; D: -; V: TRBV4-1; size: -; DNA: TGCGCCAGCAGCCAAGAGGGGGGGTACAGTCGTGCTGAAGCTTTCTTT; CDR3: CASSQEGGYSRAEAFF
J: TRBJ2-1; D: TRBD2; V: TRBV2; size: -; DNA: TGTGCCAGCTCCTTAAGCGGGAGTAATAATGAGCAGTTCTTC; CDR3: CASSLSGSNNEQFF
J: TRBJ2-7; D: TRBD1; V: TRBV6-1; size: -; DNA: TGTGCCAGCAGTGGACAGGGGCCCGCCTACGAGCAGTACTTC; CDR3: CASSGQGPAYEQYF
J: TRBJ2-1; D: -; V: TRBV18; size: -; DNA: TGTGCCAGCTCCCTATCAACGGGGGCTAATGAGCAGTTCTTC; CDR3: CASSLSTGANEQFF
J: TRBJ2-7; D: TRBD2; V: TRBV11-3; size: -; DNA: TGTGCCAGCAGCCCCCCGGGACTAGCGGGAACAAACGAGCAGTACTTC; CDR3: CASSPPGLAGTNEQYF
J: TRBJ2-5; D: TRBD2; V: TRBV5-6; size: -; DNA: TGTGCCAGCAGCTTGTCGCTAGCGGGGGTACAAGAGACCCAGTACTTC; CDR3: CASSLSLAGVQETQYF
J: TRBJ2-7; D: TRBD2; V: TRBV28; size: -; DNA: TGTGCCAGCAGTTTAGGCGGGAGTGACTCCTACGAGCAGTACTTC; CDR3: CASSLGGSDSYEQYF
J: TRBJ2-5; D: -; V: TRBV5-1; size: -; DNA: TGCGCCAGCAGCCCTCGGCCGGGGGTAGGAGAGACCCAGTACTTC; CDR3: CASSPRPGVGETQYF
J: TRBJ1-5; D: -; V: TRBV9; size: -; DNA: TGTGCCAGCAGCGTAACGGCGGATAGCAATCAGCCCCAGCATTTT; CDR3: CASSVTADSNQPQHF
J: TRBJ1-5; D: -; V: TRBV27; size: few; DNA: TGTGCCAGCAGTTTTGGGGGCAATCAGCCCCAGCATTTT; CDR3: CASSFGGNQPQHF
J: TRBJ2-7; D: TRBD1; V: TRBV19; size: -; DNA: TGTGCCAGTAGTCCTCCTCTGGGACAGGGAACCCACGAGCAGTACTTC; CDR3: CASSPPLGQGTHEQYF
J: TRBJ1-3; D: -; V: TRBV5-8; size: -; DNA: TGTGCCAGCAGCCAGGAGGGACAAGCAGGAAACACCATATATTTT; CDR3: CASSQEGQAGNTIYF
J: TRBJ1-5; D: -; V: TRBV19; size: -; DNA: TGTGCCAGTAGTATCCGACAGGTTGGCAATCAGCCCCAGCATTTT; CDR3: CASSIRQVGNQPQHF
J: TRBJ2-7; D: -; V: TRBV11-2; size: -; DNA: TGTGCCAGCAGCTTAGTTGCCAGGGGTTCGTCCTACGAGCAGTACTTC; CDR3: CASSLVARGSSYEQYF
J: TRBJ1-3; D: -; V: TRBV6-5; size: -; DNA: TGTGCCAGCAGTTATTCCGATCGAATGGGAAACACCATATATTTT; CDR3: CASSYSDRMGNTIYF
J: TRBJ2-7; D: TRBD1; V: TRBV7-9; size: -; DNA: TGTGCCAGCAGCTTACGACAGGGGGCGTTCTACGAGCAGTACTTC; CDR3: CASSLRQGAFYEQYF
J: TRBJ2-7; D: TRBD2; V: TRBV7-3; size: -; DNA: TGTGCCAGCAGCTTTTCAGCGGGAGTTGCCTACGAGCAGTACTTC; CDR3: CASSFSAGVAYEQYF
J: TRBJ2-2; D: -; V: TRBV19; size: -; DNA: TGTGCCACCTGGAGCGCGAACACCGGGGAGCTGTTTTTT; CDR3: CATWSANTGELFF
J: TRBJ2-3; D: -; V: TRBV7-3; size: -; DNA: TGTGCCAGCAGCTTAACTCAAGGAGAGGAGGATACGCAGTATTTT; CDR3: CASSLTQGEEDTQYF
J: TRBJ2-7; D: TRBD1; V: TRBV5-6; size: -; DNA: TGTGCCAGCAGCCTTTTCGATGGTCAGGGGGCCGGGGAGCAGTACTTC; CDR3: CASSLFDGQGAGEQYF
J: TRBJ1-1; D: -; V: TRBV6-5; size: -; DNA: TGTGCCAGCAGTTACTCGTCCTTTCTGAACACTGAAGCTTTCTTT; CDR3: CASSYSSFLNTEAFF
J: TRBJ1-1; D: -; V: TRBV7-3; size: -; DNA: TGTGCCAGCAGCTCCGGACCCCGGCGAGAAGCTTTCTTT; CDR3: CASSSGPRREAFF
J: TRBJ2-2; D: TRBD2; V: TRBV9; size: -; DNA: TGTGCCAGCAGCGAGGGGGGACTAGCGGTGCGGGAGCTGTTTTTT; CDR3: CASSEGGLAVRELFF
J: TRBJ2-2; D: -; V: TRBV7-3; size: -; DNA: TGTGCCAGCAGCTTCCTCCCCCCAGGGACTGTTTCGGACACCGGGGAGCTGTTTTTT; CDR3: CASSFLPPGTVSDTGELFF
J: TRBJ2-5; D: TRBD2; V: TRBV18; size: -; DNA: TGTGCCAGCTCACGAGGAGGGAGGACTAGCGGGAGGCAAGAGACCCAGTACTTC; CDR3: CASSRGGRTSGRQETQYF
J: TRBJ2-3; D: TRBD2; V: TRBV7-9; size: -; DNA: TGTGCCAGCAGCTCTAGCGGGAGCCCGATGGATACGCAGTATTTT; CDR3: CASSSSGSPMDTQYF
J: TRBJ1-1; D: TRBD1; V: TRBV7-9; size: -; DNA: TGTGCCAGCAGCCCTACGACCGGGACAGGGGGCATGACTGAAGCTTTCTTT; CDR3: CASSPTTGTGGMTEAFF
J: TRBJ2-6; D: -; V: TRBV4-1; size: -; DNA: TGCGCCAGCAGCCAAGTAGCACGCTCTGGGGCCAACGTCCTGACTTTC; CDR3: CASSQVARSGANVLTF
J: TRBJ1-2; D: -; V: TRBV19; size: many; DNA: TGTGCCAGTAATTCCCCTGAAAAAGCTAACTATGGCTACACCTTC; CDR3: CASNSPEKANYGYTF
J: TRBJ1-4; D: -; V: TRBV7-9; size: -; DNA: TGTGCCAGCAGCTTACTGGAAAAACTGTTTTTT; CDR3: CASSLLEKLFF
J: TRBJ2-3; D: -; V: TRBV7-2; size: -; DNA: TGTGCCAGCAGCTTAGCGGCAGGGAGGTTCGGCACAGATACGCAGTATTTT; CDR3: CASSLAAGRFGTDTQYF
J: TRBJ2-7; D: TRBD1; V: TRBV15; size: -; DNA: TGTGCCACCAGCGAGGGTCGACAGGGTTTATACGAGCAGTACTTC; CDR3: CATSEGRQGLYEQYF
J: TRBJ2-7; D: -; V: TRBV6-1; size: -; DNA: TGTGCCAGCAGTGAACGGGGCTGGGAGCAGTACTTC; CDR3: CASSERGWEQYF
J: TRBJ2-1; D: TRBD2; V: TRBV30; size: -; DNA: TGTGCCTGGAGTGGAGAAGGACTAGCGGGCTACTCCTACAATGAGCAGTTCTTC; CDR3: CAWSGEGLAGYSYNEQFF